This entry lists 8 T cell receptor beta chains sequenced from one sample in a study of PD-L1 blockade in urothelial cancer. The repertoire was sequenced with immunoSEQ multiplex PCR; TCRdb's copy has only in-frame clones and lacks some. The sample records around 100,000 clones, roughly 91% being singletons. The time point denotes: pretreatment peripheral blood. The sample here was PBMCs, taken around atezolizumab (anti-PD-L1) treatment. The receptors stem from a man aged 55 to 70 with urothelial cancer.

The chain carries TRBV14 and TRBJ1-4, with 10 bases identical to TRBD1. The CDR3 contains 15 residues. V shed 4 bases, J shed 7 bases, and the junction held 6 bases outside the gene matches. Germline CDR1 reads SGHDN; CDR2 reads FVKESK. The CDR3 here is CASSPPGTGVEKLFF. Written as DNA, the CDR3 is TGTGCCAGCAGCCCGCCCGGGACAGGGGTTGAAAAACTGTTTTTT.

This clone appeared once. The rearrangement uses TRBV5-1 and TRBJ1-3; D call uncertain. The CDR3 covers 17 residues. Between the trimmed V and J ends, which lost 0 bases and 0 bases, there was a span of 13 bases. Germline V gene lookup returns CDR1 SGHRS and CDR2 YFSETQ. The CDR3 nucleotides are TGCGCCAGCAGCTTGGGCCGGAACAGTCTCTCTGGAAACACCATATATTTT. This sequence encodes CASSLGRNSLSGNTIYF.

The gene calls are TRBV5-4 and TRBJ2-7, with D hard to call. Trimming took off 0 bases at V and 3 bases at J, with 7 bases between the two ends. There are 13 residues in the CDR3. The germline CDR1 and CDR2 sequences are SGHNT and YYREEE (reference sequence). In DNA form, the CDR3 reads TGTGCCAGCAGCTTGGACTCGGGCTACGAGCAGTACTTC. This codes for CASSLDSGYEQYF.

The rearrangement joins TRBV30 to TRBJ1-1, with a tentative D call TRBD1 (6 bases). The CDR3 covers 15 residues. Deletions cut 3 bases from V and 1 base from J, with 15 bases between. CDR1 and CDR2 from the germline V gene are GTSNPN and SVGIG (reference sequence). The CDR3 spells CAWSRGQTPNTEAFF. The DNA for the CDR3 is TGTGCCTGGAGCCGTGGACAGACTCCGAACACTGAAGCTTTCTTT.

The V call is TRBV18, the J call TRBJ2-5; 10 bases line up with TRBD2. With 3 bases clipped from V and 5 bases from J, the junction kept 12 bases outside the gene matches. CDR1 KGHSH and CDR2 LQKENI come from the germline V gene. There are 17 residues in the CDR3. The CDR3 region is CASSPNLLAGEVETQYF. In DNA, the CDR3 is TGTGCCAGCTCACCTAATCTTCTAGCGGGAGAGGTGGAGACCCAGTACTTC.

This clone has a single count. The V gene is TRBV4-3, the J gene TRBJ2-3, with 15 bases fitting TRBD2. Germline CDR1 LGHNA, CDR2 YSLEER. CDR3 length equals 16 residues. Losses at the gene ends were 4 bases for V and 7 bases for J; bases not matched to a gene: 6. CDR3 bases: TGCGCCAGCAGCCCGGGGACTAGCGGGGGGTTATATACGCAGTATTTT. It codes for CASSPGTSGGLYTQYF.

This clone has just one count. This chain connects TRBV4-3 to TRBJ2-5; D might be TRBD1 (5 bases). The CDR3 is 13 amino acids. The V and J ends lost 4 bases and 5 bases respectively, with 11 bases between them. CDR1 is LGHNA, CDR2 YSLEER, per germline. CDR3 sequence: CASSRGFGETQYF. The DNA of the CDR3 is TGCGCCAGCAGCCGGGGCTTCGGGGAGACCCAGTACTTC.

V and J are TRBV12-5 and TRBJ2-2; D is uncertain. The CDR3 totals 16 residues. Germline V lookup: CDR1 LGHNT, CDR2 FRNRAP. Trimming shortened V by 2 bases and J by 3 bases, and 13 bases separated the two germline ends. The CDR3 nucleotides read TGTGCTAGTGGTTTGCTGGTAGCTCCTGACACCGGGGAGCTGTTTTTT. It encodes CASGLLVAPDTGELFF. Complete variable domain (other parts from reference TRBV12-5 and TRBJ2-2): DARVTQTPRHKVTEMGQEVTMRCQPILGHNTVFWYRQTMMQGLELLAYFRNRAPLDDSGMPKDRFSAEMPDATLATLKIQPSEPRDSAVYFCASGLLVAPDTGELFFGEGSRLTVL.